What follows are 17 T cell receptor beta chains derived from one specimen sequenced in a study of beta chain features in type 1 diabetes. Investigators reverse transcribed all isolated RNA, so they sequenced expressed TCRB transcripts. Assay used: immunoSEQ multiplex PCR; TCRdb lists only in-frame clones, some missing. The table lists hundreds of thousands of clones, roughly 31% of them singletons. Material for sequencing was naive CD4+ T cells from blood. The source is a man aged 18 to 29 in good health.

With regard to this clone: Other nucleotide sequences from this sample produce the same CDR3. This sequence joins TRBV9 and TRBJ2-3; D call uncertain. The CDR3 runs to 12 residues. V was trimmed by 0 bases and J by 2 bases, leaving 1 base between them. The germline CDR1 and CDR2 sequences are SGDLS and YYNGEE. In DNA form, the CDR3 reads TGTGCCAGCAGCGTAGTCACAGATACGCAGTATTTT. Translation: CASSVVTDTQYF.

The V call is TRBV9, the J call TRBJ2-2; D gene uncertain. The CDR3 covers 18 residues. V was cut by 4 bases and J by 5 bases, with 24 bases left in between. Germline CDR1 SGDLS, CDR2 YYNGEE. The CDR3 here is CASSTRGDTSSATGELFF. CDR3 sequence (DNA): TGTGCCAGCAGCACCCGTGGGGATACGAGCTCGGCGACCGGGGAGCTGTTTTTT.

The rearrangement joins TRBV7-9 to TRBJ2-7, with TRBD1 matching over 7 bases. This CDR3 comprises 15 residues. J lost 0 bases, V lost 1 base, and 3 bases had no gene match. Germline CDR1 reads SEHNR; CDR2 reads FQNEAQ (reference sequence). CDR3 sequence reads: CASSLGQGDSYEQYF. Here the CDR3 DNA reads TGTGCCAGCAGCTTAGGACAGGGCGACTCCTACGAGCAGTACTTC. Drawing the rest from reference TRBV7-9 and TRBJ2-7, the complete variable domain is DTGVSQNPRHKITKRGQNVTFRCDPISEHNRLYWYRQTLGQGPEFLTYFQNEAQLEKSRLLSDRFSAERPKGSFSTLEIQRTEQGDSAMYLCASSLGQGDSYEQYFGPGTRLTVT.

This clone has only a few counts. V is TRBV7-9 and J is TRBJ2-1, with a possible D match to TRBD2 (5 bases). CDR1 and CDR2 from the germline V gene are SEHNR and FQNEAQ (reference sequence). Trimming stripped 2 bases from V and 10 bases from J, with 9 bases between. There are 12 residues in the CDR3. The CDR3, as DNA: TGTGCCAGCAGCTTACCCAGCGGCGAGCAGTTCTTC. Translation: CASSLPSGEQFF. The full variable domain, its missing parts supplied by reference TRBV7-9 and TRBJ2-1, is DTGVSQNPRHKITKRGQNVTFRCDPISEHNRLYWYRQTLGQGPEFLTYFQNEAQLEKSRLLSDRFSAERPKGSFSTLEIQRTEQGDSAMYLCASSLPSGEQFFGPGTRLTVL.

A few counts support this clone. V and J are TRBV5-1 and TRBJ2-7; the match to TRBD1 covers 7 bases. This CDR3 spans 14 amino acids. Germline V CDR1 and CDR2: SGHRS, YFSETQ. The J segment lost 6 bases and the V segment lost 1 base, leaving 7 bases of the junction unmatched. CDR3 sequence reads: CASSLSTGNGEQYF. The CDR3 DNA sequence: TGCGCCAGCAGCTTGTCGACAGGGAATGGCGAGCAGTACTTC.

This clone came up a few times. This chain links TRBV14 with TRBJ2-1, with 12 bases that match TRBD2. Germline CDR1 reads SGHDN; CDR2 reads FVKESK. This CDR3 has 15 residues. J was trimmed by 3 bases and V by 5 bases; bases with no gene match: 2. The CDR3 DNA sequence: TGTGCCAGCAGCGCACTAGCGGGAGGCTACAATGAGCAGTTCTTC. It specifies CASSALAGGYNEQFF.

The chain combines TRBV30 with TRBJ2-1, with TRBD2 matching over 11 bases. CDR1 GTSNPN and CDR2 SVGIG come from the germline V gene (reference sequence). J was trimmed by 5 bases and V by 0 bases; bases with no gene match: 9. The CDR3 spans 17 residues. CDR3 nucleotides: TGTGCCTGGAGTGTAAGATTCGGACTAGCGGGCGACAATGAGCAGTTCTTC. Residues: CAWSVRFGLAGDNEQFF.

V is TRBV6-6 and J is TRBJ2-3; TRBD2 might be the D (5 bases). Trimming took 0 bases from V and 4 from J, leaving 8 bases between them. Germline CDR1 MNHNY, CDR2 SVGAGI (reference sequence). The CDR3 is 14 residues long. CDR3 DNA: TGTGCCAGCAGTTACTCCCTGAGGGCAGATACGCAGTATTTT. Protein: CASSYSLRADTQYF.

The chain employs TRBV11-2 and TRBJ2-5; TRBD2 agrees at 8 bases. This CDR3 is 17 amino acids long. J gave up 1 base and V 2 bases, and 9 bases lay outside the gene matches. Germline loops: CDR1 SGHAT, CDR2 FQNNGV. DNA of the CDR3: TGTGCCAGCAGCTTACCAATGGGCGGGAGGATCCAAGAGACCCAGTACTTC. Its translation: CASSLPMGGRIQETQYF.

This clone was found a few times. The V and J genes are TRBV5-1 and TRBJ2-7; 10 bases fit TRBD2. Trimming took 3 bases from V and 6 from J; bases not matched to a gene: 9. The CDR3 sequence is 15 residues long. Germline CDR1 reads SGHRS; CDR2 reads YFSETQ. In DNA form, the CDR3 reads TGCGCCAGCAGCTGGCTCGGGACTAGCGAGAGCGAGCAGTACTTC. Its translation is CASSWLGTSESEQYF.

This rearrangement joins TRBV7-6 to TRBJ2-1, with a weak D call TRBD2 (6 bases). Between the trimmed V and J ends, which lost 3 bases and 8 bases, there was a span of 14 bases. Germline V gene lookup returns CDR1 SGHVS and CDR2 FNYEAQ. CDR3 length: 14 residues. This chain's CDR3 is CASSFGLSEDEQFF. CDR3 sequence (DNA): TGTGCCAGCAGCTTCGGACTAAGCGAAGATGAGCAGTTCTTC.

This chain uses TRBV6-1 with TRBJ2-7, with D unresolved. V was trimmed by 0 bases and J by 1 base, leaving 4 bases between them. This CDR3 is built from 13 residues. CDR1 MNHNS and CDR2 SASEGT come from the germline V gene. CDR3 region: CASSEAPSYEQYF. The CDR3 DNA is TGTGCCAGCAGTGAAGCACCGTCCTACGAGCAGTACTTC.

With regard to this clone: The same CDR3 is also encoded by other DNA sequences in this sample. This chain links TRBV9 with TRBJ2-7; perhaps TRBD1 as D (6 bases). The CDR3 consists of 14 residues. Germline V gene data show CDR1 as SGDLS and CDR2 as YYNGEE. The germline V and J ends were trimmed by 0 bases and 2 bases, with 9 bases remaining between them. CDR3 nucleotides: TGTGCCAGCAGCGTAGGGCAGGGGACCTACGAGCAGTACTTC. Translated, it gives CASSVGQGTYEQYF.

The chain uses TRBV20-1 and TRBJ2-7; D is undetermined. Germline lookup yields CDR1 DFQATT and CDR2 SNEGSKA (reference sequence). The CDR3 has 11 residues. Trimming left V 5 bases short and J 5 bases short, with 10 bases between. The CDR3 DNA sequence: TGCAGTGCTGTCGCCGCCCACGAGCAGTACTTC. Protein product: CSAVAAHEQYF.

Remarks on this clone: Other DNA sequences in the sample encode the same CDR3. The chain's CDR3 is CASSSSRETQYF. CDR3 DNA sequence: TGTGCCAGCAGCTCCTCCCGGGAGACCCAGTACTTC. This chain links TRBV7-2 with TRBJ2-5, with no clear D. This CDR3 contains 12 residues. Germline V lookup: CDR1 SGHTA, CDR2 FQGNSA. Trimming shortened V by 4 bases and J by 5 bases, and 8 bases separated the two germline ends.

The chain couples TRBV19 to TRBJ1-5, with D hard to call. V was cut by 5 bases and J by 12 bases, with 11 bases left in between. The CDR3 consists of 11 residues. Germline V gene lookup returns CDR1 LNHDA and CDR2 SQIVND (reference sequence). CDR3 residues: CASSHHLHQHF. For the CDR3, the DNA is TGTGCCAGTAGTCACCATCTCCACCAGCATTTT.

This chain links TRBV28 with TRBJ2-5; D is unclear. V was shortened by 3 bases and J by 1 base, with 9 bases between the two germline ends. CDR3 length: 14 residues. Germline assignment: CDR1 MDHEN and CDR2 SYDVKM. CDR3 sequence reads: CASSFWILQETQYF. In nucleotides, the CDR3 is TGTGCCAGCAGTTTCTGGATCCTCCAAGAGACCCAGTACTTC.